This TCR beta chain appears in the sequencing data of a study of early T cells in non-severe SARS-CoV-2 infection. Across the study: Unpaired chains resulted from sequencing bulk RNA of unsorted whole blood.

Study-wide findings and caveats: There was a bias toward anti-spike CD8 responses in VDJdb matching, which missed private and CD4 specificities.

The germline V gene has CDR1 DFQATT and CDR2 SNEGSKA (reference sequence). J lost 0 bases, V lost 6 bases, and 6 bases had no gene match. The CDR3 has 14 amino acids. Unique molecular identifiers were affixed to single, distinct cDNA molecules. MiXCR, run by TCRdb on the 5' RACE reads, gives a single entry per CDR3 protein. The sample includes over 55,000 distinct CDR3 sequences, about 9.1% of them seen just once. A few counts support this clonotype. Its antigen is currently unknown. This receptor was taken from an adult who was a healthcare worker with PCR-confirmed SARS-CoV-2 infection or an uninfected control (not recorded which). The V gene is TRBV20-1, the J gene TRBJ2-7; 9 nucleotides align to TRBD2. Sequencing was done on a sample of whole blood. CDR3 bases: TGCAGTGCACCGACTAGCGGCAGCTCCTACGAGCAGTACTTC. This codes for CSAPTSGSSYEQYF.